This TCR beta chain appears in the sequencing data of a study of cytomegalovirus exposure and HLA in healthy donors. CDR1 SGHTA and CDR2 FQGNSA come from the germline V gene. The V and J ends lost 4 bases and 3 bases respectively, with 9 bases between them. CDR3 length: 13 amino acids. Study results and limitations: One later analysis, an examination of the 120 validation repertoires, found that first-cohort TCR clusters tended to co-occur in them.

In the case of this clone: Antigen: not known.

Repertoires were generated with immunoSEQ multiplex PCR, while TCRdb's copy carries only in-frame clones and drops some. The sample lists 85,000 to 130,000 clones; 88% were seen once. The source material was PBMCs. The TCR comes from a woman aged 18-29 years in good health and CMV-seropositive. The V and J genes are TRBV7-2 and TRBJ1-2; D gene unclear. The CDR3 DNA is TGTGCCAGCAGCTATAACACCGACTATGGCTACACCTTC. Encoded protein: CASSYNTDYGYTF.